This T cell receptor (beta chain) comes out of a study of shared T cell receptors in the human thymus. The germline V and J ends were trimmed by 5 bases and 5 bases, with 9 bases remaining between them. The CDR3 is 11 residues long. CDR1 is DFQATT, CDR2 SNEGSKA, per germline (reference sequence). Here immunoSEQ multiplex PCR was the method, and the copy in TCRdb shows in-frame clones only, minus some. In the table there are over 450,000 clones, approximately 80% of which are singletons. These data also formed part of another study, on human thymus T cells. That paper states: Healthy Finnish infants having corrective surgery for congenital heart defects served as donors. From resections taken during corrective heart surgery, the thymus tissue was obtained. Across thymic and blood repertoires, the usage of V and J genes appeared to be biased.

The TCR was taken from a boy under three years old with a congenital heart defect. This rearrangement joins TRBV20-1 to TRBJ2-5, with D unresolved. The sample comprised thymocytes. The chain's CDR3 is CSALTHETQYF. The DNA of the CDR3 is TGCAGTGCTCTCACTCATGAGACCCAGTACTTC.